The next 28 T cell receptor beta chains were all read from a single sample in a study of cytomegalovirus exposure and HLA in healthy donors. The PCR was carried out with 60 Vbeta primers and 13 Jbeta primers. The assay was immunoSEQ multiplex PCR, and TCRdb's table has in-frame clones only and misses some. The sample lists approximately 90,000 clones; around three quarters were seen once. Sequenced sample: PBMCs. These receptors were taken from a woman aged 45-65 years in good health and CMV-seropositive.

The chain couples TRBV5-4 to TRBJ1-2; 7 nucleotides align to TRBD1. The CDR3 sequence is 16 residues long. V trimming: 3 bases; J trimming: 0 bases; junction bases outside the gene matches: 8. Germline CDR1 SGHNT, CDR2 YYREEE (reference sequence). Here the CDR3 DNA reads TGTGCCAGCAGCTCCAGACAGGGCCCTTCTAACTATGGCTACACCTTC. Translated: CASSSRQGPSNYGYTF.

Here the CDR3 DNA reads TGTGCCAGCAGTGAAGAGGGGGGGGTATTGAACACTGAAGCTTTCTTT. Encoded protein: CASSEEGGVLNTEAFF. This rearrangement joins TRBV2 to TRBJ1-1; possible D gene TRBD1, 6 bases. CDR1 and CDR2 (germline): SNHLY, FYNNEI. The CDR3 extends over 16 amino acids. Trimming removed 1 base from V and 0 bases from J, with 12 bases in between.

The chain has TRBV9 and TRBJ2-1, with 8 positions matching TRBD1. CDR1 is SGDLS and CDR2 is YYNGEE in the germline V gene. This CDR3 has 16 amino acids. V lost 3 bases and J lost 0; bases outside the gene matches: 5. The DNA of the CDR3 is TGTGCCAGCAGCGCCCGACAGGGGAGCTCCTACAATGAGCAGTTCTTC. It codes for CASSARQGSSYNEQFF.

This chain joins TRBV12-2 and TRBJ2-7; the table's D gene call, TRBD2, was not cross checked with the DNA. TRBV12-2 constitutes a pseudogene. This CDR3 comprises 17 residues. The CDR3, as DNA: TGTGCAAGTCGCTTAGGACGCCCCTCTAGCCTACTCTACGAGCAGTACTTC. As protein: CASRLGRPSSLLYEQYF.

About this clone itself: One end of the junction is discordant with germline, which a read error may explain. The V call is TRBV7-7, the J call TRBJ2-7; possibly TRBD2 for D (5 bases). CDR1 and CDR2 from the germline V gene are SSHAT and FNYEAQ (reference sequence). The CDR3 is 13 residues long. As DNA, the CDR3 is TGTGCTAGCAGCCAAACGGTGGAGGCTGAGCAGTACTTC. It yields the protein CASSQTVEAEQYF.

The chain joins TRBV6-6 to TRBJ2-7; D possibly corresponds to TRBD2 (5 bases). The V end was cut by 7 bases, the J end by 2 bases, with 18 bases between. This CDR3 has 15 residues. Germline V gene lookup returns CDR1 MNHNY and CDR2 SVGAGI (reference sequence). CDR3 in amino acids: CASTHGLASTYEQYF. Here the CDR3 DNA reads TGTGCCAGCACCCACGGGCTAGCTAGTACCTACGAGCAGTACTTC.

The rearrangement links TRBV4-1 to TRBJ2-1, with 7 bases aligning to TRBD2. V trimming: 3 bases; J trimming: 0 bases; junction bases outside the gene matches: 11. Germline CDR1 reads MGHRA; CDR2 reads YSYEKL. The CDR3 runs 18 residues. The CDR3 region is CASSQLPTSASSYNEQFF. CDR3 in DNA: TGCGCCAGCAGCCAGCTTCCCACTAGCGCGAGCTCCTACAATGAGCAGTTCTTC.

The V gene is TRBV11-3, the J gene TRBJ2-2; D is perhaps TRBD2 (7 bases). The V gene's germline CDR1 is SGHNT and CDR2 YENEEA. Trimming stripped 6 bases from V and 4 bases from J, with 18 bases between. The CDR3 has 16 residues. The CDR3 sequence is CASSDEGGAVTGELFF. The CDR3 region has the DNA TGTGCCAGCAGTGACGAGGGGGGGGCCGTCACCGGGGAGCTGTTTTTT. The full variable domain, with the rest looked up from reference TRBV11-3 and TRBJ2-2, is EAGVVQSPRYKIIEKKQPVAFWCNPISGHNTLYWYLQNLGQGPELLIRYENEEAVDDSQLPKDRFSAERLKGVDSTLKIQPAELGDSAVYLCASSDEGGAVTGELFFGEGSRLTVL.

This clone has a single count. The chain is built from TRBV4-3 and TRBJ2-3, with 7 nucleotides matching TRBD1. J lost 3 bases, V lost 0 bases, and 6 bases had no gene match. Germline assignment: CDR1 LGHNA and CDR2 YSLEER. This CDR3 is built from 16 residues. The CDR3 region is CASSQDRQGGTDTQYF. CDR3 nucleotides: TGCGCCAGCAGCCAAGATCGACAGGGTGGGACAGATACGCAGTATTTT.

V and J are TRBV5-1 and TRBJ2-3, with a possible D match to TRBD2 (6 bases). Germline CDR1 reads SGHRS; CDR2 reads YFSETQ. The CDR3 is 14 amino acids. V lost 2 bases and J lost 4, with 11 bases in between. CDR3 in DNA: TGCGCCAGCAGCTTTTCGGGGGTGGCAGATACGCAGTATTTT. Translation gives CASSFSGVADTQYF. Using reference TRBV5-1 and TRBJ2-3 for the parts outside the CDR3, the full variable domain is KAGVTQTPRYLIKTRGQQVTLSCSPISGHRSVSWYQQTPGQGLQFLFEYFSETQRNKGNFPGRFSGRQFSNSRSEMNVSTLELGDSALYLCASSFSGVADTQYFGPGTRLTVL.

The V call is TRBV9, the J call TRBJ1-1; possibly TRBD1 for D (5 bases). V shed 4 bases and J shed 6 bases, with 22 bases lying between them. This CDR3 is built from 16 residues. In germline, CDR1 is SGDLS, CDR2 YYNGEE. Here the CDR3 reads CASSPSLRTTGAEAFF. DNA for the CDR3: TGTGCCAGCAGCCCCTCCCTAAGGACCACGGGGGCTGAAGCTTTCTTT.

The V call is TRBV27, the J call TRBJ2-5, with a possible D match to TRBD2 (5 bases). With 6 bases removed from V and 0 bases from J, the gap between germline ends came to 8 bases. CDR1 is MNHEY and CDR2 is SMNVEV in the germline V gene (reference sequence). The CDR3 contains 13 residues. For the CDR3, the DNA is TGTGCCAGCAGCCAGACTAACCAAGAGACCCAGTACTTC. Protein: CASSQTNQETQYF.

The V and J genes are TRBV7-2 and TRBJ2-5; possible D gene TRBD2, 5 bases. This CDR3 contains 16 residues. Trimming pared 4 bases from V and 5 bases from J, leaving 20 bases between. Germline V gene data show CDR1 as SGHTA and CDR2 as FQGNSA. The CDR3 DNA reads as TGTGCCAGCAGCTACACCTCCAGCCTGGGAGCGGAGACCCAGTACTTC. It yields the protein CASSYTSSLGAETQYF.

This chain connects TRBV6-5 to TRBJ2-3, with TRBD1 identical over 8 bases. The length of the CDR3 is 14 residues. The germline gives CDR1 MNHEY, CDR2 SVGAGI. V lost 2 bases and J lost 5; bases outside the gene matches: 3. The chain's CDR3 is CASSYRTGQDTQYF. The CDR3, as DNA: TGTGCCAGCAGTTACAGGACAGGGCAAGATACGCAGTATTTT.

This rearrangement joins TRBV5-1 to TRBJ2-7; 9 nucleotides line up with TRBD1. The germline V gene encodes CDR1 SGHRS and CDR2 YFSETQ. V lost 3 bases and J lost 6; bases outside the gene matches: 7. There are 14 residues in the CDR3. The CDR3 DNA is TGCGCCAGCAGCTGGTGGACAGGGGAGCGCGAGCAGTACTTC. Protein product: CASSWWTGEREQYF.

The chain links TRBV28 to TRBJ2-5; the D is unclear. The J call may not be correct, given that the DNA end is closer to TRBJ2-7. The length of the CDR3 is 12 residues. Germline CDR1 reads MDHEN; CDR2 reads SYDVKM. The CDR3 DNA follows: TGTGCCAGCAGTTTTGTACTCTACGAGCAGTACTTC. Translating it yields CASSFVLYEQYF.

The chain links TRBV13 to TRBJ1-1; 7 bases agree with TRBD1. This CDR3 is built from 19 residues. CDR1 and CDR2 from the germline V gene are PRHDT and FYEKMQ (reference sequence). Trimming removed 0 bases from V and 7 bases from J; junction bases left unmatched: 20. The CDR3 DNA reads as TGTGCCAGCAGCTTAGGCCGAAACTGGCCCGGGACAGTGAAAGGTGAAGCTTTCTTT. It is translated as CASSLGRNWPGTVKGEAFF. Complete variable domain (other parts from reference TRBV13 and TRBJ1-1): AAGVIQSPRHLIKEKRETATLKCYPIPRHDTVYWYQQGPGQDPQFLISFYEKMQSDKGSIPDRFSAQQFSDYHSELNMSSLELGDSALYFCASSLGRNWPGTVKGEAFFGQGTRLTVV.

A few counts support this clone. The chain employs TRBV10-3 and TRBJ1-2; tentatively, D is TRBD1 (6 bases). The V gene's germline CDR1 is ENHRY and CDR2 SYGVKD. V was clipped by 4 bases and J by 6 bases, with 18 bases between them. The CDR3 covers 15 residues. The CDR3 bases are TGTGCCATCAGTGGGGGTACAGGGATCGGTCATGGCTACACCTTC. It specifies CAISGGTGIGHGYTF.

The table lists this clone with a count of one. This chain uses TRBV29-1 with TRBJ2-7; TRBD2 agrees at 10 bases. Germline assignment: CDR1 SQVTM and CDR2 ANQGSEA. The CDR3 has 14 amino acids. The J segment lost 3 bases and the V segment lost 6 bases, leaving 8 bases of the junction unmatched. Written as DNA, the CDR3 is TGCAGCGTCCGAATAGCGGGAGGACTCTACGAGCAGTACTTC. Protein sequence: CSVRIAGGLYEQYF.

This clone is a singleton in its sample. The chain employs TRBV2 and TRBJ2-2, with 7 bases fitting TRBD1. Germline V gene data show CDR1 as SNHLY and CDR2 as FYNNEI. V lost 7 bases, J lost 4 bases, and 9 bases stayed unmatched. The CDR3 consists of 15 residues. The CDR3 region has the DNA TGTGCCAGCACCCGAACTTGGACAGGCACCGGGGAGCTGTTTTTT. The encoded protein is CASTRTWTGTGELFF. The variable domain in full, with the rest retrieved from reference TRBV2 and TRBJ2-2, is EPEVTQTPSHQVTQMGQEVILRCVPISNHLYFYWYRQILGQKVEFLVSFYNNEISEKSEIFDDQFSVERPDGSNFTLKIRSTKLEDSAMYFCASTRTWTGTGELFFGEGSRLTVL.

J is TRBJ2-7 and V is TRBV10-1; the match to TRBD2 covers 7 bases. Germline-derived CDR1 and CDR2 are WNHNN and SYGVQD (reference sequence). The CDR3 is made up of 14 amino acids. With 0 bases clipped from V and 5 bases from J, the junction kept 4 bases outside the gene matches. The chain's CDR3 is CASSESREWNEQYF. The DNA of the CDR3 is TGCGCCAGCAGTGAGTCGCGGGAGTGGAACGAGCAGTACTTC.

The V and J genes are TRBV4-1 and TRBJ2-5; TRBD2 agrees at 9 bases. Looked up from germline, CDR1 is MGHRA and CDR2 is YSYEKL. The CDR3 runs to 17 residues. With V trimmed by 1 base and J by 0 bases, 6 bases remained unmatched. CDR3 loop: CASSQGRLAEYQETQYF. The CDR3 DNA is TGCGCCAGCAGCCAAGGCCGACTAGCGGAGTACCAAGAGACCCAGTACTTC.

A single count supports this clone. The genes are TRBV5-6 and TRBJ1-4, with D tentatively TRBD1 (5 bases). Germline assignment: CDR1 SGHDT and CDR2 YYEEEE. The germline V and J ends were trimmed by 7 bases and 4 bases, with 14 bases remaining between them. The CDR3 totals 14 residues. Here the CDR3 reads CASHGAGDNEKLFF. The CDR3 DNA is TGTGCCAGCCACGGTGCGGGGGATAATGAAAAACTGTTTTTT.

Written as DNA, the CDR3 is TGTGCCAGCAGCAGCCAGGGGGACTATGGCTACACCTTC. Amino acid sequence: CASSSQGDYGYTF. J is TRBJ1-2 and V is TRBV5-5; 7 bases are shared with TRBD1. The CDR3 is 13 amino acids. After removal of 4 bases from V and 3 bases from J, the junction contained 3 bases not matched to a gene. Germline V lookup: CDR1 SGHKS, CDR2 YYEKEE (reference sequence).

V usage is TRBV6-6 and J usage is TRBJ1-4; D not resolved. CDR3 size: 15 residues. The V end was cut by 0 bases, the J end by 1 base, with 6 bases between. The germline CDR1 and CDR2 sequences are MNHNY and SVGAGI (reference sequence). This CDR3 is CASSYSGRTNEKLFF. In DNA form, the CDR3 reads TGTGCCAGCAGTTACTCCGGGAGAACTAATGAAAAACTGTTTTTT.

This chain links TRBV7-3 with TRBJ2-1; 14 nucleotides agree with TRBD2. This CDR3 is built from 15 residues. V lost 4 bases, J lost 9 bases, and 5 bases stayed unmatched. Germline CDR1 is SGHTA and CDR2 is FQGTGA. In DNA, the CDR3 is TGTGCCAGCAGCTGGGGACTAGCGGGAGTCTCTGAGCAGTTCTTC. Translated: CASSWGLAGVSEQFF. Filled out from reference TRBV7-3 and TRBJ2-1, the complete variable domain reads GAGVSQTPSNKVTEKGKYVELRCDPISGHTALYWYRQSLGQGPEFLIYFQGTGAADDSGLPNDRFFAVRPEGSVSTLKIQRTERGDSAVYLCASSWGLAGVSEQFFGPGTRLTVL.

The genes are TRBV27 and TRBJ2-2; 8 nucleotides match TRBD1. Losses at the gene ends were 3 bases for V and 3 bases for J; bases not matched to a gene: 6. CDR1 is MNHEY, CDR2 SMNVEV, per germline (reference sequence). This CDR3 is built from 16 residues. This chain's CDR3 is CASSLLGQGDTGELFF. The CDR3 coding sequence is TGTGCCAGCAGTTTGCTAGGACAGGGAGACACCGGGGAGCTGTTTTTT.

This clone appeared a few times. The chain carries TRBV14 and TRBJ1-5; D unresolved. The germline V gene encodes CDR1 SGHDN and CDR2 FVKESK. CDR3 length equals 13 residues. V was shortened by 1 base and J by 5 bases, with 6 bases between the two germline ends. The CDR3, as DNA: TGTGCCAGCAGCCAAGGGGCGCATCAGCCCCAGCATTTT. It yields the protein CASSQGAHQPQHF.